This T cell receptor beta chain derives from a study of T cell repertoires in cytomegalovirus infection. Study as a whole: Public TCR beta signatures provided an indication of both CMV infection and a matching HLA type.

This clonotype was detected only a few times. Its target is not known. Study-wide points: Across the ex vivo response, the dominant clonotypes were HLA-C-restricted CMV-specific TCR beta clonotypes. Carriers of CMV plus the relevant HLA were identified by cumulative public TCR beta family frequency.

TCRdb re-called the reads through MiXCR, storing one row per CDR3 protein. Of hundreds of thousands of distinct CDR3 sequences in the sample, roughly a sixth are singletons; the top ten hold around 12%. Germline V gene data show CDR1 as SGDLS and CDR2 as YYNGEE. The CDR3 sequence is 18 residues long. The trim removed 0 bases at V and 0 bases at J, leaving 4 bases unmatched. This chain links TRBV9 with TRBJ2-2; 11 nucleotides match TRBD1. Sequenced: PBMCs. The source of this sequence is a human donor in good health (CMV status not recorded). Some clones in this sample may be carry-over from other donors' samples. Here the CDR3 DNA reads TGTGCCAGCAGCGTAGCTGGACAGGGGGCCGCGAACACCGGGGAGCTGTTTTTT. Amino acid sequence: CASSVAGQGAANTGELFF.